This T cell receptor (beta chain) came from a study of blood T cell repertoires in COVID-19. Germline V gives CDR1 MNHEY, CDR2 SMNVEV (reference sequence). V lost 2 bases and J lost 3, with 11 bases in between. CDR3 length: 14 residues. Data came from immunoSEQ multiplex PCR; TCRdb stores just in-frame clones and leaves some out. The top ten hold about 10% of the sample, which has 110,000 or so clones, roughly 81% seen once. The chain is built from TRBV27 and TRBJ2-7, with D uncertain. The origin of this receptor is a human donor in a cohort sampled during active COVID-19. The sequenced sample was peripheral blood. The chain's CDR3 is CASSLEADVYEQYF. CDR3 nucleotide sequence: TGTGCCAGCAGTTTAGAAGCCGATGTCTACGAGCAGTACTTC.